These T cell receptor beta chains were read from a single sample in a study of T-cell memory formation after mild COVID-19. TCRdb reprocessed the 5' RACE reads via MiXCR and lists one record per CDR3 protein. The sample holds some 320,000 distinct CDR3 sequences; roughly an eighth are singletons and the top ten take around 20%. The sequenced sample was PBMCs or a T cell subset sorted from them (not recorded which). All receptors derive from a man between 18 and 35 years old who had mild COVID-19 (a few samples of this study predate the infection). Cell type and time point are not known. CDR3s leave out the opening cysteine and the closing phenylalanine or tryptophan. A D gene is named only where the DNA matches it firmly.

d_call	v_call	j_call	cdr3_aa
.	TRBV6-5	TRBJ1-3	ASSYSPSYSGNTIY
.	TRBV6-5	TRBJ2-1	ASKETVNNEQF
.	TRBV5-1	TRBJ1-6	ASSLGDSPSPLH
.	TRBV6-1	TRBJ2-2	ASSETPAGTGELF
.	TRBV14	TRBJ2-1	ASSGRPSYDEQF
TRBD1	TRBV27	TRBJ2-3	ASSPWTGEPDTQY
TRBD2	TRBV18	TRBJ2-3	ASSPPRSSGGHTQY
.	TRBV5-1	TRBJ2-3	ASSSTGLAAHSPDTQY
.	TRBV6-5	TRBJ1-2	ASSYSVGGYGYT
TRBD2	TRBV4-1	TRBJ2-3	ASSQEASGGATDTQY
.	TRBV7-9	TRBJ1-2	ASSTQGFYGYT
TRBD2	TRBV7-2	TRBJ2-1	ASSSGLVNEQF
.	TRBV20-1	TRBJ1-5	SAREQVGNQPQH
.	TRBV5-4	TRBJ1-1	ASSLGGPGGTEAF
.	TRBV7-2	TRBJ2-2	ASGVGWGAGELF
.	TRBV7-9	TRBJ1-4	ASSPQGSSRGY
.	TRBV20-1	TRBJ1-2	SVPAGQLFYGYT
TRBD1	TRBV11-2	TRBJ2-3	ASSLSGGSGTDTQY
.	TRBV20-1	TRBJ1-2	SGQFLGGSYGYT
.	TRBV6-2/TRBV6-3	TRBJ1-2	ASSYSPNYGYT
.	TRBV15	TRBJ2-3	ATSRDTDTQY
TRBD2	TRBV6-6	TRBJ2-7	ASSYSGGTYEQY
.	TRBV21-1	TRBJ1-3	ASSKAGTVYNSGNTIY
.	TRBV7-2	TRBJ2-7	ASSLADSRPYEQY
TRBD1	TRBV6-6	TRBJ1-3	ASSYPGTGDTIY
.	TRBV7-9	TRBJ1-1	ASSPRGGIEAF
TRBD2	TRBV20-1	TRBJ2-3	SARDGQPGLGADTQY
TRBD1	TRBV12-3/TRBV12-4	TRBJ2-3	ASRWTGGVDTQY
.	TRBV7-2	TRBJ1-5	ASSYEGQPQH
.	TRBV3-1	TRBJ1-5	ASSQGVPGQPQH
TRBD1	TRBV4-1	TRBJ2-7	ASSARTGPAYEQY
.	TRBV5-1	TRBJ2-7	ASSLVPGSGEQY
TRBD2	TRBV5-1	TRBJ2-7	ASSLEWRGSEQY
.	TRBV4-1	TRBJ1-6	ASSQGRTADNSPLH
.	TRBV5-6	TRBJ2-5	ASSLVNPGGETQY
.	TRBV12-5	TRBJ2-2	ASDPRRGANTGELF
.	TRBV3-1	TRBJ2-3	ASSHSQGGRY
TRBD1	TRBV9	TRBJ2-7	ASRGTGDEQY
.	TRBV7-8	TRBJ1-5	ASSRAGDRRQPQH
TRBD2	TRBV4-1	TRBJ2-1	ASSRRPGLGDEQF
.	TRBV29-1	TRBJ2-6	SVEGTPSGANVLT
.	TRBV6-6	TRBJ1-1	ASGNDMR